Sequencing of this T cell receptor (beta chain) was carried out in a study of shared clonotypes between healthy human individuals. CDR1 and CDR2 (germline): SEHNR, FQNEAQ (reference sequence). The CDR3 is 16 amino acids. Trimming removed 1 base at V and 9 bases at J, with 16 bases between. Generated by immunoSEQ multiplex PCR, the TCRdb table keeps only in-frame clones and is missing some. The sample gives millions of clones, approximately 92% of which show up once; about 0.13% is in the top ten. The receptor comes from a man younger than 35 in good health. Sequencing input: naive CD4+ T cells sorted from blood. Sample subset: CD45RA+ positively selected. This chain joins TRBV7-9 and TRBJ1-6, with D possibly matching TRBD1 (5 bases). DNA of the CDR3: TGTGCCAGCAGCTTAGAGGGGTCCCAGGGCGGTTCACCCCTCCACTTT. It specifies CASSLEGSQGGSPLHF.